The 31 T cell receptor beta chains presented below share a single source sample, sequenced in a study of blood T cells in healthy people across ages. The second PCR ran 7 to 11 cycles with a sample-barcoded 5' primer and J-beta primers. One entry per CDR3 protein, called by TCRdb with MiXCR from the 5' RACE reads. The data contain fewer than 800,000 distinct CDR3 sequences, 20% to 25% of them singletons. The sequenced sample consisted of blood. These receptors all come from a man in his 70s in good health.

This chain joins TRBV27 and TRBJ2-1; D may correspond to TRBD1 or TRBD2 (6 bases each). V dropped 1 base and J dropped 8 bases, with 18 bases sitting between them. Germline V gives CDR1 MNHEY, CDR2 SMNVEV (reference sequence). The CDR3 covers 16 residues. CDR3 amino acids: CASSLWTGGGAHEQFF. The CDR3 DNA sequence: TGTGCCAGCAGTTTATGGACTGGAGGGGGTGCCCATGAGCAGTTCTTC.

The chain uses TRBV7-2 and TRBJ2-5, with D hard to call. There are 15 residues in the CDR3. The germline V and J ends were trimmed by 4 bases and 4 bases, with 16 bases remaining between them. Germline CDR1 SGHTA, CDR2 FQGNSA. In nucleotides, the CDR3 is TGTGCCAGCAGCTACTCCAGTCGAATAGCAGAGACCCAGTACTTC. Amino acid sequence: CASSYSSRIAETQYF.

V usage is TRBV20-1 and J usage is TRBJ2-5; the match to TRBD2 covers 13 bases. V was clipped by 4 bases and J by 2 bases; unmatched bases: 7. Germline V gives CDR1 DFQATT, CDR2 SNEGSKA (reference sequence). The CDR3 has 16 residues. CDR3 region: CSAKGPGLAGQETQYF. DNA of the CDR3: TGCAGTGCTAAAGGCCCGGGACTAGCGGGACAAGAGACCCAGTACTTC.

A few counts support this clonotype. The chain joins TRBV15 to TRBJ1-5, with D possibly being TRBD1 (6 bases). V lost 2 bases to trimming and J lost 2 bases, with 16 bases between them. The CDR3 has 17 residues. Germline V gene lookup returns CDR1 LNHNV and CDR2 YYDKDF (reference sequence). The CDR3 loop reads CATSRSGAYLGNQPQHF. In DNA form, the CDR3 reads TGTGCCACCAGCAGATCGGGGGCATATCTGGGCAATCAGCCCCAGCATTTT.

J is TRBJ2-5 and V is TRBV7-2; 11 positions agree with TRBD2. CDR1 and CDR2 from the germline V gene are SGHTA and FQGNSA. Trimming removed 4 bases from V and 4 bases from J; junction bases left unmatched: 11. This CDR3 region has 17 residues. DNA for the CDR3: TGTGCCAGCAGCTCGTCCCTACTAGCGGGAGTGGTAGAGACCCAGTACTTC. This codes for CASSSSLLAGVVETQYF. The full variable domain, completed using reference TRBV7-2 and TRBJ2-5, is GAGVSQSPSNKVTEKGKDVELRCDPISGHTALYWYRQSLGQGLEFLIYFQGNSAPDKSGLPSDRFSAERTGGSVSTLTIQRTQQEDSAVYLCASSSSLLAGVVETQYFGPGTRLLVL.

This clonotype has a handful of counts. In this CDR3 the conserved last residue, phenylalanine or tryptophan, is missing, so a read error is likely. It is unclear where the CDR3 begins or ends on the DNA, so no DNA is shown, and the CDR3 is as TCRdb lists it. The chain couples TRBV21-1 to TRBJ2-1; the DNA was not used to check the table's D call, TRBD1. TRBV21-1 is a listed pseudogene. The CDR3 is 13 amino acids in total, end residues counted. The CDR3 is CASRPAGAFEQFL.

A few counts support this clonotype. The rearrangement uses TRBV2 and TRBJ2-5, with TRBD1 as a possible D gene (6 bases). The tail of the sequence fits TRBJ2-7 better, so the J call may be wrong. The CDR3 totals 14 residues. The germline V gene has CDR1 SNHLY and CDR2 FYNNEI. CDR3 region: CASSRTANLYEQYF. The CDR3 DNA reads TGTGCCAGCAGTCGGACAGCCAATTTGTACGAGCAGTACTTC.

This clonotype occurred a few times. With a much larger clone just one base away, this may be a read error. This CDR3 fails to terminate in the conserved phenylalanine or tryptophan, so it likely reflects a read error. The chain links TRBV4-3 to TRBJ1-1; no clear D. This CDR3 comprises 14 residues. V was clipped by 0 bases and J by 0 bases, with 5 bases between them. CDR1 is LGHNA, CDR2 YSLEER, per germline. CDR3 sequence reads: CASSQDRMNTEAFL. The CDR3 DNA follows: TGCGCCAGCAGCCAAGACAGGATGAACACTGAAGCTTTCCTT.

The CDR3 sequence is CSASLSGRRYEQYF. In nucleotides, the CDR3 is TGCAGTGCTAGTCTTAGCGGGAGGAGGTACGAGCAGTACTTC. The V and J genes are TRBV20-1 and TRBJ2-7, with 10 bases identical to TRBD2. Trimming took 3 bases from V and 4 from J; bases not matched to a gene: 6. The length of the CDR3 is 14 residues. The germline V gene has CDR1 DFQATT and CDR2 SNEGSKA (reference sequence).

This clonotype was detected a few times. The chain has TRBV7-9 and TRBJ1-6; no clear D. V lost 1 base and J lost 10, with 11 bases in between. This CDR3 spans 14 amino acids. Germline loops: CDR1 SEHNR, CDR2 FQNEAQ (reference sequence). CDR3 DNA: TGTGCCAGCAGCTTAGGGGGTGAGCACTCACCCCTCCACTTT. This sequence encodes CASSLGGEHSPLHF. The full variable domain, rest sourced from reference TRBV7-9 and TRBJ1-6, is DTGVSQNPRHKITKRGQNVTFRCDPISEHNRLYWYRQTLGQGPEFLTYFQNEAQLEKSRLLSDRFSAERPKGSFSTLEIQRTEQGDSAMYLCASSLGGEHSPLHFGNGTRLTVT.

This rearrangement joins TRBV28 to TRBJ2-1, with 12 bases aligning to TRBD2. CDR3 length equals 15 residues. Germline CDR1 and CDR2: MDHEN and SYDVKM. V gave up 3 bases and J gave up 4 bases; unmatched junction bases: 1. The CDR3 nucleotides read TGTGCCAGCAGTTTCCTAGCGGGGGGGTACAATGAGCAGTTCTTC. Translating gives CASSFLAGGYNEQFF. The full variable domain, completed using reference TRBV28 and TRBJ2-1, is DVKVTQSSRYLVKRTGEKVFLECVQDMDHENMFWYRQDPGLGLRLIYFSYDVKMKEKGDIPEGYSVSREKKERFSLILESASTNQTSMYLCASSFLAGGYNEQFFGPGTRLTVL.

V and J are TRBV15 and TRBJ2-7; 8 bases agree with TRBD1. V shed 2 bases, J shed 2 bases, and the junction held 8 bases outside the gene matches. The germline gives CDR1 LNHNV, CDR2 YYDKDF (reference sequence). This CDR3 has 16 amino acids. For the CDR3, the DNA is TGTGCCACCAGCAGATCTCCGGGACAGGCTACCTACGAGCAGTACTTC. Translated, it gives CATSRSPGQATYEQYF. The variable domain in full, completed from reference TRBV15 and TRBJ2-7, reads DAMVIQNPRYQVTQFGKPVTLSCSQTLNHNVMYWYQQKSSQAPKLLFHYYDKDFNNEADTPDNFQSRRPNTSFCFLDIRSPGLGDTAMYLCATSRSPGQATYEQYFGPGTRLTVT.

V and J are TRBV2 and TRBJ2-3; TRBD2 agrees at 10 bases. Losses at the gene ends were 6 bases for V and 2 bases for J; bases not matched to a gene: 5. CDR3 size: 15 residues. The V gene's germline CDR1 is SNHLY and CDR2 FYNNEI. In DNA form, the CDR3 reads TGTGCCAGCAGAGCTAGCGGGAGTCACACAGATACGCAGTATTTT. Protein sequence: CASRASGSHTDTQYF.

The rearrangement joins TRBV18 to TRBJ2-1; TRBD2 matches 12 bases. The CDR3 is 18 residues long. Germline CDR1 and CDR2: KGHSH and LQKENI. J was trimmed by 4 bases and V by 3 bases; bases with no gene match: 10. DNA for the CDR3: TGTGCCAGCTCACCCGTACTAGCGGGAGGCGCACCATACAATGAGCAGTTCTTC. The encoded protein is CASSPVLAGGAPYNEQFF.

This clonotype has a count of ten or more. V is TRBV15 and J is TRBJ1-2, with 11 bases lining up with TRBD1. V lost 0 bases and J lost 8; bases outside the gene matches: 5. There are 15 residues in the CDR3. CDR1 LNHNV and CDR2 YYDKDF come from the germline V gene (reference sequence). The CDR3 DNA is TGTGCCACCAGCAGAGATCGGGACAGGGGGTCAGGCTACACCTTC. Its translation: CATSRDRDRGSGYTF. Full variable domain (remainder filled in from reference TRBV15 and TRBJ1-2): DAMVIQNPRYQVTQFGKPVTLSCSQTLNHNVMYWYQQKSSQAPKLLFHYYDKDFNNEADTPDNFQSRRPNTSFCFLDIRSPGLGDTAMYLCATSRDRDRGSGYTFGSGTRLTVV.

The chain combines TRBV15 with TRBJ2-1; the D gene is possibly TRBD1 (6 bases). CDR1 LNHNV and CDR2 YYDKDF come from the germline V gene (reference sequence). CDR3 length equals 16 residues. V lost 3 bases and J lost 7, with 19 bases in between. CDR3 protein: CATSRTGQPPWNEQFF. For the CDR3, the DNA is TGTGCCACCAGCAGGACAGGCCAACCTCCGTGGAATGAGCAGTTCTTC.

The rearrangement links TRBV18 to TRBJ1-2; D gene ambiguous. CDR3 length equals 13 residues. The V end lost 2 bases, the J end lost 3 bases, and 7 bases lay between the germline ends. The germline CDR1 and CDR2 sequences are KGHSH and LQKENI. This CDR3 is CASSPSEDYGYTF. In DNA form, the CDR3 reads TGTGCCAGCTCACCATCGGAAGACTATGGCTACACCTTC.

The chain employs TRBV7-2 and TRBJ2-3; D gene uncertain. This CDR3 region has 14 residues. V was shortened by 3 bases and J by 0 bases, with 7 bases between the two germline ends. Germline V gives CDR1 SGHTA, CDR2 FQGNSA. CDR3: CASSLRISTDTQYF. CDR3 bases: TGTGCCAGCAGCTTGCGCATTAGCACAGATACGCAGTATTTT. The variable domain in full, completed from reference TRBV7-2 and TRBJ2-3, reads GAGVSQSPSNKVTEKGKDVELRCDPISGHTALYWYRQSLGQGLEFLIYFQGNSAPDKSGLPSDRFSAERTGGSVSTLTIQRTQQEDSAVYLCASSLRISTDTQYFGPGTRLTVL.

This sequence joins TRBV6-1 and TRBJ2-7; TRBD2 is a possible D gene (6 bases). The V end lost 6 bases, the J end lost 2 bases, and 17 bases lay between the germline ends. Germline V gene lookup returns CDR1 MNHNS and CDR2 SASEGT. The CDR3 loop spans 15 amino acids. Here the CDR3 DNA reads TGTGCCAGCAGGAGAATGACGGGAGTACCCTACGAGCAGTACTTC. It encodes CASRRMTGVPYEQYF.

The chain recombines TRBV4-3 with TRBJ1-5; no definite D call. This CDR3 comprises 15 residues. The V gene's germline CDR1 is LGHNA and CDR2 YSLEER. V lost 0 bases to trimming and J lost 7 bases, with 13 bases between them. CDR3 loop: CASSQDLGNTQPQHF. CDR3 DNA: TGCGCCAGCAGCCAAGATCTGGGAAACACCCAGCCCCAGCATTTT.

In this sample, this clonotype turned up many times. The chain has TRBV5-1 and TRBJ2-7, with D perhaps matching TRBD2 (6 bases). The CDR3 spans 14 residues. V lost 1 base, J lost 4 bases, and 12 bases lay in between. The germline CDR1 and CDR2 sequences are SGHRS and YFSETQ. The CDR3 protein is CASSLPEGRYEQYF. The CDR3 DNA sequence: TGCGCCAGCAGCTTGCCGGAGGGTCGGTACGAGCAGTACTTC.

This clonotype was seen ten or more times. The chain couples TRBV7-9 to TRBJ2-1; D uncertain. Germline CDR1 and CDR2: SEHNR and FQNEAQ (reference sequence). The V and J ends lost 5 bases and 6 bases respectively, with 11 bases between them. There are 13 residues in the CDR3. CDR3 bases: TGTGCCAGCAGCCGCAGGTTGGGCAATGAGCAGTTCTTC. Its protein is CASSRRLGNEQFF.

Only a few counts were recorded for this clonotype. V is TRBV7-9 and J is TRBJ2-4, with TRBD1 identical over 11 bases. The length of the CDR3 is 13 residues. V dropped 4 bases and J dropped 11; count of bases not matched to a gene: 4. The V gene's germline CDR1 is SEHNR and CDR2 FQNEAQ (reference sequence). In DNA form, the CDR3 reads TGTGCCAGCAGCTCACGGGACAGGGGGGTTCAGTACTTC. The encoded protein is CASSSRDRGVQYF.

The chain has TRBV2 and TRBJ2-1; D may be TRBD1 or TRBD2 (5 bases each). Germline loops: CDR1 SNHLY, CDR2 FYNNEI. The V gene lost 3 bases and the J gene lost 3 bases, with 27 bases spanning the gap. This CDR3 has 20 amino acids. The CDR3 is CASSDWVRGEGTEDYNEQFF. The CDR3 DNA follows: TGTGCCAGCAGTGATTGGGTGAGAGGGGAAGGGACGGAGGACTACAATGAGCAGTTCTTC.

The chain couples TRBV5-1 to TRBJ2-1; D call uncertain. This CDR3 contains 12 residues. Germline V gene lookup returns CDR1 SGHRS and CDR2 YFSETQ. Trimming took off 4 bases at V and 10 bases at J, with 12 bases between the two ends. CDR3 region: CASSLDKGEQFF. The DNA of the CDR3 is TGCGCCAGCAGCCTGGATAAGGGCGAGCAGTTCTTC.

This clonotype was recorded a few times. The J gene is TRBJ2-5, the V gene TRBV7-6; TRBD1 aligns across 9 bases. The J call may be wrong; the DNA end is better matched by TRBJ2-7. The CDR3 loop spans 16 amino acids. CDR1 SGHVS and CDR2 FNYEAQ come from the germline V gene. The CDR3 is CASSLRPGQGKDEQYF. CDR3 sequence (DNA): TGTGCCAGCAGCCTCCGACCGGGACAGGGTAAGGACGAGCAGTACTTC.

Only a few counts were recorded for this clonotype. The V gene is TRBV20-1, the J gene TRBJ2-3; the D gene is possibly TRBD2 (5 bases). The CDR3 is 14 amino acids. CDR1 is DFQATT and CDR2 is SNEGSKA in the germline V gene (reference sequence). V gave up 4 bases and J gave up 0 bases, with 11 bases separating them. CDR3 region: CSANAAVSTDTQYF. CDR3 coding DNA: TGCAGTGCTAACGCAGCGGTTAGCACAGATACGCAGTATTTT.

This clonotype was recorded at least ten times. V gene TRBV3-1 combines with J gene TRBJ2-7; 8 bases are shared with TRBD1. The V gene's germline CDR1 is LGHDT and CDR2 YNNKEL (reference sequence). J gave up 0 bases and V 10 bases, and 11 bases lay outside the gene matches. The CDR3 totals 15 residues. CDR3 nucleotide sequence: TGTGCCACGGAGAAGACAGGGGCCGTCTCCTACGAGCAGTACTTC. Encoded protein: CATEKTGAVSYEQYF.

This clonotype was seen only a few times. This likely comes from a read error, as the CDR3 has no conserved phenylalanine or tryptophan at its end. The DNA is omitted, as the CDR3 cannot be located on it reliably, and the CDR3 follows TCRdb's listing. V usage is TRBV6-5 and J usage is TRBJ2-7; the table assigns TRBD2, which was not confirmed against the DNA. Germline loops: CDR1 MNHEY, CDR2 SVGAGI. The CDR3 is 12 residues long, counting both termini. The CDR3: CASRKTSGGLIL.

This clonotype was picked up many times. As DNA, the CDR3 is TGTGCCAGCAGTCGGGAGGCCTTAAGGAACATTCAGTACTTC. It encodes CASSREALRNIQYF. The chain combines TRBV6-1 with TRBJ2-4; TRBD2 matches 7 bases. The CDR3 loop spans 14 amino acids. Germline assignment: CDR1 MNHNS and CDR2 SASEGT. V lost 5 bases, J lost 7 bases, and 8 bases stayed unmatched.

The chain couples TRBV27 to TRBJ2-3; the D is unclear. The CDR3 is 13 residues long. With 3 bases removed from V and 5 bases from J, the gap between germline ends came to 9 bases. CDR1 is MNHEY, CDR2 SMNVEV, per germline (reference sequence). The CDR3 loop reads CASSFQEGDTQYF. As DNA, the CDR3 is TGTGCCAGCAGTTTTCAGGAAGGAGATACGCAGTATTTT.